These 6 T cell receptor beta chains originate from one sample sequenced in a study of T cell changes during pregnancy in multiple sclerosis. Libraries were prepared by immunoSEQ multiplex PCR; TCRdb keeps only in-frame clonotypes and omits some of them. Seen here are about 75,000 clones, 75% to 95% observed once, and the top ten hold approximately 0.44%. The sequenced sample was CD4+ T cells from peripheral blood mononuclear cells, obtained before pregnancy. Receptor source: a female donor with multiple sclerosis, enrolled in a pregnancy study.

The genes are TRBV18 and TRBJ1-1; TRBD1 agrees at 9 bases. The CDR3 totals 15 residues. Losses at the gene ends were 6 bases for V and 5 bases for J; bases not matched to a gene: 10. Germline-derived CDR1 and CDR2 are KGHSH and LQKENI. CDR3 loop: CASSDQTGGGTEAFF. The CDR3 bases are TGTGCCAGCTCGGATCAGACAGGGGGTGGGACTGAAGCTTTCTTT.

The V gene is TRBV11-2, the J gene TRBJ2-3; 9 bases are shared with TRBD2. The junction had 9 bases not matched to a gene; V was cut back by 5 bases and J by 3 bases. CDR1 and CDR2 (germline): SGHAT, FQNNGV. This CDR3 is built from 16 residues. Here the CDR3 DNA reads TGTGCCAGCAGCATCACTAGCGGGTCGGGGACAGATACGCAGTATTTT. Translating gives CASSITSGSGTDTQYF. The entire variable domain, with the rest obtained from reference TRBV11-2 and TRBJ2-3, is as follows: EAGVAQSPRYKIIEKRQSVAFWCNPISGHATLYWYQQILGQGPKLLIQFQNNGVVDDSQLPKDRFSAERLKGVDSTLKIQPAKLEDSAVYLCASSITSGSGTDTQYFGPGTRLTVL.

The CDR3: CASSLVDRGRKSFYEQYF. The CDR3 DNA sequence: TGTGCCAGCAGCTTAGTCGACAGGGGGCGTAAGTCGTTCTACGAGCAGTACTTC. The V call is TRBV13, the J call TRBJ2-7, with TRBD1 matching 10 bases. V gave up 1 base and J gave up 3 bases; unmatched junction bases: 12. Germline CDR1 PRHDT, CDR2 FYEKMQ (reference sequence). This CDR3 comprises 18 residues.

The chain carries TRBV11-2 and TRBJ2-1, with TRBD2 matching over 8 bases. Looked up from germline, CDR1 is SGHAT and CDR2 is FQNNGV. The J segment lost 8 bases and the V segment lost 5 bases, leaving 20 bases of the junction unmatched. This CDR3 has 18 residues. CDR3 loop: CASSPKPGVLADIDEQFF. The CDR3 bases are TGTGCCAGCAGCCCCAAACCTGGGGTACTAGCGGATATCGATGAGCAGTTCTTC.

The DNA of the CDR3 is TGTGCCAGCAGCTTAAGGGGGCCAGAGACCCAGTACTTC. It encodes CASSLRGPETQYF. This sequence joins TRBV7-9 and TRBJ2-5; 7 bases are a match to TRBD1. V shed 2 bases and J 4 bases; nucleotides not matched to a gene: 1. Germline loops: CDR1 SEHNR, CDR2 FQNEAQ (reference sequence). The CDR3 extends over 13 amino acids.

J is TRBJ1-5 and V is TRBV7-8; D is unclear. The CDR3 is 15 amino acids. V was clipped by 5 bases and J by 2 bases, with 13 bases between them. The germline V gene has CDR1 SGHVS and CDR2 FQNEAQ. The DNA of the CDR3 is TGTGCCAGCAGCCTAGGTTCAAGAGGCAATCAGCCCCAGCATTTT. It codes for CASSLGSRGNQPQHF.